Sequencing of this T cell receptor beta chain was carried out in a study of cytomegalovirus exposure and HLA in healthy donors. About the study: An earlier analysis found some 100 million unique TCR beta sequences from 150 million to 200 million T cells.

As regards this clone: Its matching antigen is unknown.

Study-wide points: When analyzed later, a missense DCLRE1C variant was found to be linked to TCR beta V- and J-gene trimming. Some V segments, TRBV6-2 and TRBV6-3 among them, were indistinguishable and were therefore excluded. CMV serostatus was the only recorded immune exposure for donors.

This PCR relied on a set of 60 Vbeta primers and 13 Jbeta primers. TCRdb keeps only in-frame clones here, not all; method: immunoSEQ multiplex PCR. The table shows approximately 180,000 clones, with roughly 78% occurring only once. J lost 7 bases, V lost 4 bases, and 6 bases had no gene match. This CDR3 spans 13 amino acids. Germline-derived CDR1 and CDR2 are SGHVS and FQNEAQ. This clonotype originated in a woman aged 50 to 65 in good health and CMV-seropositive. The genes are TRBV7-8 and TRBJ2-5; 7 bases align to TRBD2. The sequenced material came from PBMCs. CDR3 sequence (DNA): TGTGCCAGCAGCTCCCCAGGCGGGGGGACCCAGTACTTC. Its translation is CASSSPGGGTQYF.